This T cell receptor beta chain was identified in a study of CD4 and CD8 cells across lung adenocarcinoma regions listed by TCRdb under 2018. Some background on the complete study: To look at intratumor heterogeneity in the T cell receptor repertoire, the study compared tumor centers against tumor margins.

This clonotype was counted many times. It lacks a known antigen. Qualities for individual bases were not recorded, and no much larger clone is one base off. V gives up 0 bases and J gives up 3 bases, and the segment between their germline ends measures 14 bases. The CDR3 contains 16 residues, cysteine and phenylalanine counted. The retained sequence is limited to the CDR3, 48 bases, with the frame set at the first base. The germline V gene supplies CDR1 MGHRA and CDR2 YSYEKL. The donors were patients who had localized lung adenocarcinoma, which is a subtype of non-small cell lung cancer. These samples came from the margins of localized lung adenocarcinomas. For TCR repertoire analysis, CD4+ T cells taken from tumor tissue were profiled apart from CD8+ T cells. Library generation was performed with PCR. Sequencing was carried out with a HiSeq X Ten. TCRdb took the public reads, trimmed them with fastp at Q25, ran MiXCR for clone calling and kept in-frame beta chains. Every distinct CDR3 protein forms one entry, paired with its most common genes and DNA. In this sample the table shows approximately 17,000 distinct CDR3 sequences, about half of which occur a single time. The top ten constitute less than 20% of the sample.

The sequence was collected from a male donor with lung adenocarcinoma. The CD4 and CD8 labels of this study may be unreliable. Sequenced material: CD4+ T cells from the margin of a lung tumor. The cell subset or site label, as the study defines it: tumor margin region. The chain is encoded by TRBV4-1 joined to TRBJ1-2; TRBD1 is a possible D gene, resting on 6 matching bases. The sequenced DNA is TGCGCCAGCAGCCAAGATCGGGGGCGTTGGGACTATGGCTACACCTTC. It is translated as CASSQDRGRWDYGYTF.